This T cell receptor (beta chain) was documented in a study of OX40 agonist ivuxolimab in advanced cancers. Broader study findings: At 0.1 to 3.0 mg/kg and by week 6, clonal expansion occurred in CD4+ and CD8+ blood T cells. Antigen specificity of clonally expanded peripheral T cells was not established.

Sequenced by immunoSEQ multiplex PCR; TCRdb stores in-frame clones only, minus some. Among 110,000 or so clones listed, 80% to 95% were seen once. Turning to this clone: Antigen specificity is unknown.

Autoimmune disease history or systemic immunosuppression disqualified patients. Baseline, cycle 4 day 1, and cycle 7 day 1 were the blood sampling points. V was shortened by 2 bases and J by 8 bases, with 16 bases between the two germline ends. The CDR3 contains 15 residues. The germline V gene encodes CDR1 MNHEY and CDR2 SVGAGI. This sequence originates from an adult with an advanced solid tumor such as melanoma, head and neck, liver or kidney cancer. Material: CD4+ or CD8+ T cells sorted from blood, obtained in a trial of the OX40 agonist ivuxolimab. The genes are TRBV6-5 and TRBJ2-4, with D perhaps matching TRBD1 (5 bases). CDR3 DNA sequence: TGTGCCAGCAGTTACCTCGGTCAGCAGGGTGACATTCAGTACTTC. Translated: CASSYLGQQGDIQYF.